The rows below give T cell receptor beta chains drawn from one sample of a study of spatial heterogeneity in lung cancer. TCRdb reprocessed the 5' RACE reads via MiXCR and lists one record per CDR3 protein. Altogether some 83,000 distinct CDR3 sequences are present, about 20% being singletons, with the ten largest covering 5% to 7.5%. The material sequenced was PBMCs, taken at surgery. The receptors were gathered from a male donor with early-stage non-small cell lung cancer. CDR3s include the opening cysteine and the closing phenylalanine or tryptophan. The order of the fields is CDR3 DNA, CDR3 protein, D gene, V gene, J gene, clone size. A D gene is named only where the DNA matches it firmly. Only part of the rows carry a size: once, few, many, or a class if the clone is expanded.

CDR3 DNA: TGTGCCAGCAGCGGGGACGGGGGACTAAACATTCAGTACTTC
CDR3 protein: CASSGDGGLNIQYF
D gene: -
V gene: TRBV5-6
J gene: TRBJ2-4
clone size: -

CDR3 DNA: TGTGCCAGCGGTCGGACACCTTCCTACGAGCAGTACTTC
CDR3 protein: CASGRTPSYEQYF
D gene: -
V gene: TRBV5-6
J gene: TRBJ2-7
clone size: -

CDR3 DNA: TGCAGTGCCTCTCCGGGGCAAGGAATCGGCGAGCAGTACTTC
CDR3 protein: CSASPGQGIGEQYF
D gene: -
V gene: TRBV20-1
J gene: TRBJ2-7
clone size: few

CDR3 DNA: TGTGCCAGTAGTATAGCGGGGCTAACAGGGGGCAGCGAGCAGTACTTC
CDR3 protein: CASSIAGLTGGSEQYF
D gene: TRBD1
V gene: TRBV19
J gene: TRBJ2-7
clone size: -

CDR3 DNA: TGTGCCAGCAGCTTCCGAGCGGGGGTTGGCGGGGAGCTGTTTTTT
CDR3 protein: CASSFRAGVGGELFF
D gene: TRBD2
V gene: TRBV5-8
J gene: TRBJ2-2
clone size: -

CDR3 DNA: TGTGCCAGCAGCGGGCCCGAACAGGGGATCACGCCCCAGCATTTT
CDR3 protein: CASSGPEQGITPQHF
D gene: TRBD1
V gene: TRBV7-2
J gene: TRBJ1-5
clone size: -

CDR3 DNA: TGCAGCGTTAGTCTAGGGGAACTGACAACTGAAGCTTTCTTT
CDR3 protein: CSVSLGELTTEAFF
D gene: -
V gene: TRBV29-1
J gene: TRBJ1-1
clone size: -

CDR3 DNA: TGTGCCAGCAGTTTAGAGGCAGGCAATCAGCCCCAGCATTTT
CDR3 protein: CASSLEAGNQPQHF
D gene: -
V gene: TRBV12-3/TRBV12-4
J gene: TRBJ1-5
clone size: many

CDR3 DNA: TGCGCCAGCAGCCCAACCGGTCAGGGGGGCTACGAGCAGTACTTC
CDR3 protein: CASSPTGQGGYEQYF
D gene: -
V gene: TRBV5-1
J gene: TRBJ2-7
clone size: -

CDR3 DNA: TGTGCCAGCAGCCAAGGACAGGGTTTAATAGGCTACACCTTC
CDR3 protein: CASSQGQGLIGYTF
D gene: TRBD1
V gene: TRBV5-4
J gene: TRBJ1-2
clone size: -

CDR3 DNA: TGTACCAGCAGCCCCGGGACCGGGCCTACTGAGCAGTTCTTC
CDR3 protein: CTSSPGTGPTEQFF
D gene: -
V gene: TRBV7-7
J gene: TRBJ2-1
clone size: -

CDR3 DNA: TGTGCCAGCAGTTTCGGACAGGGGTTGTCAGGAGATGAGCAGTTCTTC
CDR3 protein: CASSFGQGLSGDEQFF
D gene: TRBD1
V gene: TRBV28
J gene: TRBJ2-1
clone size: -

CDR3 DNA: TGCAGCGTTGATGGCCTAGCGGGGAGTAAAGGGGACATTCAGTACTTC
CDR3 protein: CSVDGLAGSKGDIQYF
D gene: TRBD2
V gene: TRBV29-1
J gene: TRBJ2-4
clone size: many

CDR3 DNA: TGTGCCAGCAGTGAAAGGGGTGGCCAGCCCCAGCATTTT
CDR3 protein: CASSERGGQPQHF
D gene: -
V gene: TRBV6-1
J gene: TRBJ1-5
clone size: few

CDR3 DNA: TGTGCCAGCAGCTTAGGCCGCGGGTACGAGCAGTACTTC
CDR3 protein: CASSLGRGYEQYF
D gene: -
V gene: TRBV7-2
J gene: TRBJ2-7
clone size: -

CDR3 DNA: TGTGCCAGCACGGGTTCGGAAACGCAGTATTTT
CDR3 protein: CASTGSETQYF
D gene: -
V gene: TRBV3-1
J gene: TRBJ2-3
clone size: many

CDR3 DNA: TGTGCCAGTAGGGCTGCGGGGGCAGCGGATACGCAGTATTTT
CDR3 protein: CASRAAGAADTQYF
D gene: -
V gene: TRBV19
J gene: TRBJ2-3
clone size: -

CDR3 DNA: TGTGCCATCAGTGCTAGCGGGAGGCGGAATGAGCAGTTCTTC
CDR3 protein: CAISASGRRNEQFF
D gene: TRBD2
V gene: TRBV10-3
J gene: TRBJ2-1
clone size: many

CDR3 DNA: TGTGCCAGCAGGCTAACTAATTCACCCCTCCACTTT
CDR3 protein: CASRLTNSPLHF
D gene: -
V gene: TRBV27
J gene: TRBJ1-6
clone size: -

CDR3 DNA: TGTGCCAGCAGCTTAGGGTTACGGCGTCGCACCGGGGAGCTGTTTTTT
CDR3 protein: CASSLGLRRRTGELFF
D gene: -
V gene: TRBV11-2
J gene: TRBJ2-2
clone size: -

CDR3 DNA: TGTGCCAGCAGTCCCCAGGGAATAAATCAGCCCCAGCATTTT
CDR3 protein: CASSPQGINQPQHF
D gene: -
V gene: TRBV6-1
J gene: TRBJ1-5
clone size: -

CDR3 DNA: TGTGCCAGCAGTCCCCGGGAGGCCCAGCCCCAGCATTTT
CDR3 protein: CASSPREAQPQHF
D gene: -
V gene: TRBV6-5
J gene: TRBJ1-5
clone size: once

CDR3 DNA: TGTGCCAGCAGCCCCTTCGTTGGAAACTATGGCTACACCTTC
CDR3 protein: CASSPFVGNYGYTF
D gene: -
V gene: TRBV11-1
J gene: TRBJ1-2
clone size: few

CDR3 DNA: TGTGCCATCTCCACCGGCGGGCTAAGGTCCTACGAGCAGTACTTC
CDR3 protein: CAISTGGLRSYEQYF
D gene: -
V gene: TRBV10-3
J gene: TRBJ2-7
clone size: -

CDR3 DNA: TGTGCCACCAGTGACTTTGCAGGGGTCGAGACCCAGTACTTC
CDR3 protein: CATSDFAGVETQYF
D gene: -
V gene: TRBV24-1
J gene: TRBJ2-5
clone size: few

CDR3 DNA: TGCGCCAGCAGCTTGCAGGGGCTACAAGAGACCCAGTACTTC
CDR3 protein: CASSLQGLQETQYF
D gene: -
V gene: TRBV5-1
J gene: TRBJ2-5
clone size: -

CDR3 DNA: TGTGCCAGCAGCCAAGACAGGGCCCACTATGGCTACACCTTC
CDR3 protein: CASSQDRAHYGYTF
D gene: TRBD1
V gene: TRBV11-3
J gene: TRBJ1-2
clone size: few

CDR3 DNA: TGCAGTGCTAGAGTTCGGACAGGCGCAAATGAAAAACTGTTTTTT
CDR3 protein: CSARVRTGANEKLFF
D gene: TRBD1
V gene: TRBV20-1
J gene: TRBJ1-4
clone size: few

CDR3 DNA: TGCAGTGCTAGAAACGACAGGGGGAATGAAAAACTGTTTTTT
CDR3 protein: CSARNDRGNEKLFF
D gene: TRBD1
V gene: TRBV20-1
J gene: TRBJ1-4
clone size: few

CDR3 DNA: TGTGCCATCACCCCAGTTGGAAACACAGATACGCAGTATTTT
CDR3 protein: CAITPVGNTDTQYF
D gene: -
V gene: TRBV10-3
J gene: TRBJ2-3
clone size: many

CDR3 DNA: TGTGCCAGCTCACCCTGGGACAGGCCTAAATTCTACAATGAGCAGTTCTTC
CDR3 protein: CASSPWDRPKFYNEQFF
D gene: TRBD1
V gene: TRBV18
J gene: TRBJ2-1
clone size: few

CDR3 DNA: TGTGCCAGCAGCGAGCGCCGGGACAGGGGGTGGAACACCGGGGAGCTGTTTTTT
CDR3 protein: CASSERRDRGWNTGELFF
D gene: TRBD1
V gene: TRBV11-2
J gene: TRBJ2-2
clone size: few

CDR3 DNA: TGTGCCAGCAGCACGGGGGGGTATGGGTCTGAAGCTTTCTTT
CDR3 protein: CASSTGGYGSEAFF
D gene: -
V gene: TRBV5-6
J gene: TRBJ1-1
clone size: -